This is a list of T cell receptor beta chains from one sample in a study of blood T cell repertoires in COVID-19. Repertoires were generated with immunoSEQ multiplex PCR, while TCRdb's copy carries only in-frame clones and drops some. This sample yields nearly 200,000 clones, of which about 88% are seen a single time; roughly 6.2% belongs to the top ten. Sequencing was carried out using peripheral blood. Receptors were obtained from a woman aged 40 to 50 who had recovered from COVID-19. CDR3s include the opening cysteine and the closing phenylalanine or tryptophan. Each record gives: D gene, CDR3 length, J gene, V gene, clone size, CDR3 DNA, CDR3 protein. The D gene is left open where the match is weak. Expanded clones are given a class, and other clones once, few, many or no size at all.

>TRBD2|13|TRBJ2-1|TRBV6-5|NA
TGTGCCAGCGATGGCGGGAGGGCCAGAGAGCAGTTCTTC
CASDGGRAREQFF
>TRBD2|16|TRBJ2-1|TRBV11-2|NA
TGTGCCAGCAGCTCCGGTGGACTAGCGGGTTACAATGAGCAGTTCTTC
CASSSGGLAGYNEQFF
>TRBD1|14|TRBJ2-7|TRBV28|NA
TGTGCCAGCAGTTCGGGACAGGGATCCTACGAGCAGTACTTC
CASSSGQGSYEQYF
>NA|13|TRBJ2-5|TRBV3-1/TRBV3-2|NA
TGTGCCAGCACCAGGAGGGGCCCAGAGACCCAGTACTTC
CASTRRGPETQYF
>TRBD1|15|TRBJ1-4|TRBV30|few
TGTGCCTGGAGAGCCGGGACAGGGGGCACGGAAAAACTGTTTTTT
CAWRAGTGGTEKLFF
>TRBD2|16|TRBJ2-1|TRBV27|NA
TGTGCCAGCAGTCCGGCCCTCGGACTAGCGGGTGGCCCACAGTTCTTC
CASSPALGLAGGPQFF
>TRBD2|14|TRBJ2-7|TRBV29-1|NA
TGCAGCGTTGAAGGCCTAGCGGGAGAGTACGAGCAGTACTTC
CSVEGLAGEYEQYF
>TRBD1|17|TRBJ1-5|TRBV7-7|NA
TGTGCCAGCAGCTTAAAATTGGGGGGGACAGGGGGTCAGCCCCAGCATTTT
CASSLKLGGTGGQPQHF
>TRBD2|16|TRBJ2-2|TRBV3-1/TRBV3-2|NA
TGTGCCAGCAGCCAGCCCTCTAGCGGGAGCACCGGGGAGCTGTTTTTT
CASSQPSSGSTGELFF
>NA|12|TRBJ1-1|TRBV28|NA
TGTGCCAGCAGTCGACGACAGAGTGAAGCTTTCTTT
CASSRRQSEAFF
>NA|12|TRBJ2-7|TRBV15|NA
TGTGCCACCAGCAGAGAAATTAGCGAGCAGTACTTC
CATSREISEQYF
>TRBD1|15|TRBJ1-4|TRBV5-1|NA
TGCGCCAGCAGCGGAAGACAGGGTGGTAATGAAAAACTGTTTTTT
CASSGRQGGNEKLFF
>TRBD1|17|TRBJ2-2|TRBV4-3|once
TGCGCCAGCAGCCTCGTGGGGGGACAGGCGAACACCGGGGAGCTGTTTTTT
CASSLVGGQANTGELFF
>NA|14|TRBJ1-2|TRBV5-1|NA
TGCGCCAGCACCCTTCAGGGTTCTTTTTCAGGCTACACCTTC
CASTLQGSFSGYTF
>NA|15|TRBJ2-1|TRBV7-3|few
TGTGCCAGCAGTGGGGCGGCCAGCTCCTACAATGAGCAGTTCTTC
CASSGAASSYNEQFF
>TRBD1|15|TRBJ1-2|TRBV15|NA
TGTGCCACCAGCAGAGATCGACAGGGCTTCTATGGCTACACCTTC
CATSRDRQGFYGYTF
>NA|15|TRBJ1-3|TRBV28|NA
TGTGCCAGCAGTTGGGGCTCGGGCTCTGGAAACACCATATATTTT
CASSWGSGSGNTIYF
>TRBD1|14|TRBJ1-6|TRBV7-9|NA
TGTGCCAGCAACGGGGACAGCTCGGGTTCACCCCTCCACTTT
CASNGDSSGSPLHF
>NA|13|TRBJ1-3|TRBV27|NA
TGTGCCAGCAGTCCCCACACCGGAAACACCATATATTTT
CASSPHTGNTIYF
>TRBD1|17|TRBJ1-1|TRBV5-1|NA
TGCGCCAGCAGCGAACCCATCAGGGGGAAAATGAACACTGAAGCTTTCTTT
CASSEPIRGKMNTEAFF
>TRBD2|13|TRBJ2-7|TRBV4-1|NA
TGCGCCAGCAGCCAAGGACTAGCGTACGAGCAGTACTTC
CASSQGLAYEQYF
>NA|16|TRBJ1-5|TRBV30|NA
TGTGCCTGGAGTGTATGGACTCTTTCTAGCAATCAGCCCCAGCATTTT
CAWSVWTLSSNQPQHF
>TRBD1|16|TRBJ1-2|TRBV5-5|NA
TGTGCCAGCAGCTTTCTCGACAGGGGGTACGGCTATGGCTACACCTTC
CASSFLDRGYGYGYTF
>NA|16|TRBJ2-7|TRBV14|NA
TGTGCCAGCAGCCAAGATGGCTCGGCGGGGACCTACGAGCAGTACTTC
CASSQDGSAGTYEQYF
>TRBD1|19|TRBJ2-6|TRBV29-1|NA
TGCAGCGTTACCGACGGGACAGGACTAATAAGCTCTGGGGCCAACGTCCTGACTTTC
CSVTDGTGLISSGANVLTF
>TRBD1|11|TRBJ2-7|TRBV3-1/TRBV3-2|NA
TGTGCCAGCAGCCAAGGACAGGGACAGTACTTC
CASSQGQGQYF
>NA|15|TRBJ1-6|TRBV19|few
TGTGCCAGTAGTATGGAGAGGTCCAATAATTCACCCCTCCACTTT
CASSMERSNNSPLHF
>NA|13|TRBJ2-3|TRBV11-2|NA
TGTGCCAGCAGCTTAGATAGGGGGAATACGCAGTATTTT
CASSLDRGNTQYF
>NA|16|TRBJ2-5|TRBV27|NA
TGTGCCAGCAGCTTTTGGTTGGGCCTAGCCGAAGAGACCCAGTACTTC
CASSFWLGLAEETQYF
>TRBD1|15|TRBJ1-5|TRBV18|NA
TGTGCCAGCTCACCATGGACAGGGGAGGATCAGCCCCAGCATTTT
CASSPWTGEDQPQHF
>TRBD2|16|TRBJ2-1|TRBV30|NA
TGTGCCTGGAGCACCCCCGGACTAGCGGGAGCTTCTGAGCAGTTCTTC
CAWSTPGLAGASEQFF
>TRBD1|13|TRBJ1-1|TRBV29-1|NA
TGCAGCGTGGGGGACAGGGTAAACACTGAAGCTTTCTTT
CSVGDRVNTEAFF
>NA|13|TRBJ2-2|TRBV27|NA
TGTGCCAGCAGCCACAGGGTCACCGGGGAGCTGTTTTTT
CASSHRVTGELFF
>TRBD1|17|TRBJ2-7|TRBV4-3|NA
TGCGCCAGCAGCCAAGATCAATTGGGGACAGGGAGATACGAGCAGTACTTC
CASSQDQLGTGRYEQYF
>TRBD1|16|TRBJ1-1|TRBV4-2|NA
TGTGCCAGCAGCCAACAAGTGGACAGGGCGAACACTGAAGCTTTCTTT
CASSQQVDRANTEAFF
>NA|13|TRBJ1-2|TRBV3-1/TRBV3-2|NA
TGTGCCAGCAGCCCGCAGGGTTTTTATGGCTACACCTTC
CASSPQGFYGYTF
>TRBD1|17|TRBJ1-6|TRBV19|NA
TGTGCCAGTAGTATTCCACGGACAGGGGGCGTTAATTCACCCCTCCACTTT
CASSIPRTGGVNSPLHF
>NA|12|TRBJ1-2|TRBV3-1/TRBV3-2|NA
TGTGCCAGCAGCTCTCCGGGCTATGGCTACACCTTC
CASSSPGYGYTF
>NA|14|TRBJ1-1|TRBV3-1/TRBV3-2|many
TGTGCCAGCAAGAAAGGACAGCGAAACACTGAAGCTTTCTTT
CASKKGQRNTEAFF
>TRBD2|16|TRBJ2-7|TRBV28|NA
TGTGCCAGCAGTCCGGGAGCGGGAGGCACCAACTACGAGCAGTACTTC
CASSPGAGGTNYEQYF
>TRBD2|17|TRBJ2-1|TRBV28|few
TGTGCCAGCAGGGGAGGGGCGGGAGGATCGGTCCACAATGAGCAGTTCTTC
CASRGGAGGSVHNEQFF
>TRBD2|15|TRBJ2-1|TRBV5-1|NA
TGCGCCAGCAGCGCGACTAGCGGGACCTACAATGAGCAGTTCTTC
CASSATSGTYNEQFF
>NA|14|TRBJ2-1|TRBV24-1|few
TGTGCCACCAGTGAATCCGGCTCCTACAATGAGCAGTTCTTC
CATSESGSYNEQFF